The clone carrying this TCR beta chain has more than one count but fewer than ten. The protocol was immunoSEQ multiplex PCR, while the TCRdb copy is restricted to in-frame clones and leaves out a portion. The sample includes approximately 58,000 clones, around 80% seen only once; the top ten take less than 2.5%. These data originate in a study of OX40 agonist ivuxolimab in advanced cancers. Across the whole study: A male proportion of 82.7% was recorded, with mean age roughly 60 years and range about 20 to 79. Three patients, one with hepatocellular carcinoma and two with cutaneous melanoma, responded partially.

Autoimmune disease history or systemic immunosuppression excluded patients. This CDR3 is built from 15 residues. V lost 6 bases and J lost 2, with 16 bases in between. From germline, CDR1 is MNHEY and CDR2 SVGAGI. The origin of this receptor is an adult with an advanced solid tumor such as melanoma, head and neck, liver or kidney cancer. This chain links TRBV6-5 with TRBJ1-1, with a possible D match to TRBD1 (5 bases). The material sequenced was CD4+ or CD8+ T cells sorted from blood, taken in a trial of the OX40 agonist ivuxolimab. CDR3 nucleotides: TGTGCCAGCAGGGAGACAGCAACTCCCAACACTGAAGCTTTCTTT. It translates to CASRETATPNTEAFF.